The next 27 T cell receptor beta chains were all read from a single sample in a study of cytomegalovirus exposure and HLA in healthy donors. A multiplex PCR was run with 60 Vbeta primers and 13 Jbeta primers. Only in-frame clones appear in the TCRdb table, and some are missing; sequencing was by immunoSEQ multiplex PCR. This table has some 190,000 clones, roughly 90% appearing once. The sequenced material came from PBMCs. The receptors originated from a woman in her twenties or thirties in good health and CMV-seronegative.

The chain uses TRBV6-1 and TRBJ1-4; D not resolved. CDR1 and CDR2 (germline): MNHNS, SASEGT. Trimming removed 4 bases from V and 0 bases from J, with 9 bases in between. There are 15 residues in the CDR3. As DNA, the CDR3 is TGTGCCAGCAGTGCCAACTTAGCAACTAATGAAAAACTGTTTTTT. This encodes CASSANLATNEKLFF.

V and J are TRBV9 and TRBJ2-1; D remains ambiguous. The length of the CDR3 is 17 residues. Germline lookup yields CDR1 SGDLS and CDR2 YYNGEE. Trimming cost V 0 bases and J 0 bases, with 13 bases left between them. The CDR3: CASSVATISNSYNEQFF. CDR3 nucleotide sequence: TGTGCCAGCAGCGTAGCTACCATTAGCAACTCCTACAATGAGCAGTTCTTC.

V is TRBV10-3 and J is TRBJ2-1; 8 nucleotides agree with TRBD2. J lost 4 bases, V lost 8 bases, and 10 bases had no gene match. Per the germline V gene, CDR1 is ENHRY and CDR2 is SYGVKD. This CDR3 spans 15 amino acids. CDR3 DNA: TGTGCCATCGGCGGGAGGACAACAACATACAATGAGCAGTTCTTC. This translates into CAIGGRTTTYNEQFF.

The V call is TRBV6-1, the J call TRBJ2-5; TRBD1 matches 8 bases. This CDR3 is built from 13 residues. Germline CDR1 is MNHNS and CDR2 is SASEGT. V trimming: 6 bases; J trimming: 2 bases; junction bases outside the gene matches: 2. Here the CDR3 reads CASRGTGQETQYF. The CDR3 DNA is TGTGCCAGCAGAGGGACAGGACAAGAGACCCAGTACTTC.

The rearrangement uses TRBV6-1 and TRBJ2-2; 12 nucleotides line up with TRBD2. The germline CDR1 and CDR2 sequences are MNHNS and SASEGT. Germline trimming cut 5 bases from V and 7 bases from J; bases unmatched to any gene: 5. The CDR3 spans 15 residues. The CDR3 spells CASSSSGRVNGELFF. As DNA, the CDR3 is TGTGCCAGCAGTTCTAGCGGGAGGGTAAACGGGGAGCTGTTTTTT.

The J gene is TRBJ2-1, the V gene TRBV7-2, with 10 positions matching TRBD2. Germline-derived CDR1 and CDR2 are SGHTA and FQGNSA. The CDR3 extends over 18 amino acids. V dropped 4 bases and J dropped 1; count of bases not matched to a gene: 10. CDR3 protein: CASSSQSGGAFSYNEQFF. In DNA, the CDR3 is TGTGCCAGCAGCTCACAAAGCGGGGGGGCCTTTTCCTACAATGAGCAGTTCTTC.

The rearrangement links TRBV28 to TRBJ2-7, with D possibly being TRBD1 (5 bases). This CDR3 is built from 15 residues. Germline-derived CDR1 and CDR2 are MDHEN and SYDVKM. With 3 bases removed from V and 1 base from J, the gap between germline ends came to 13 bases. The CDR3 here is CASSFWQGRSYEQYF. CDR3 DNA: TGTGCCAGCAGTTTCTGGCAGGGCCGTTCCTACGAGCAGTACTTC.

J is TRBJ2-3 and V is TRBV7-9; D remains ambiguous. CDR1 is SEHNR, CDR2 FQNEAQ, per germline (reference sequence). The CDR3 length is 12 residues. The V gene lost 4 bases and the J gene lost 5 bases, with 7 bases spanning the gap. CDR3 amino acids: CASSSQLDTQYF. The CDR3 nucleotides read TGTGCCAGCAGCTCTCAGTTAGATACGCAGTATTTT.

This clone showed up just once. The V call is TRBV29-1, the J call TRBJ2-1; TRBD2 matches at 14 bases. Looked up from germline, CDR1 is SQVTM and CDR2 is ANQGSEA. The CDR3 runs to 17 residues. The ends lost 4 bases at V and 0 bases at J; junction bases unmatched: 5. CDR3 nucleotides: TGCAGCGTTGGCTCCGGGACTAGCGGGAGCTCCTACAATGAGCAGTTCTTC. Translation: CSVGSGTSGSSYNEQFF.

This clone was recorded once. The gene calls are TRBV6-6 and TRBJ2-3; 7 nucleotides agree with TRBD2. CDR3 length: 13 amino acids. V lost 7 bases to trimming and J lost 4 bases; unmatched junction nucleotides: 5. Germline V gives CDR1 MNHNY, CDR2 SVGAGI (reference sequence). CDR3 loop: CASTAGVPDTQYF. Here the CDR3 DNA reads TGTGCCAGCACCGCGGGGGTCCCAGATACGCAGTATTTT.

The chain links TRBV5-6 to TRBJ1-1; D not certain. V lost 2 bases, J lost 4 bases, and 12 bases lay in between. The germline V gene has CDR1 SGHDT and CDR2 YYEEEE. The CDR3 contains 14 residues. CDR3 amino acids: CASSFRQVVTEAFF. The CDR3 DNA is TGTGCCAGCAGCTTCAGGCAGGTAGTCACTGAAGCTTTCTTT.

The rearrangement links TRBV28 to TRBJ2-1; TRBD2 aligns across 9 bases. With 2 bases clipped from V and 4 bases from J, the junction kept 3 bases outside the gene matches. The CDR3 covers 15 residues. CDR1 and CDR2 (germline): MDHEN, SYDVKM. CDR3 in amino acids: CASSLSLAGYNEQFF. The CDR3 bases are TGTGCCAGCAGTTTAAGCCTAGCGGGGTACAATGAGCAGTTCTTC. Based on the CDR3 plus reference TRBV28 and TRBJ2-1, the full variable domain is DVKVTQSSRYLVKRTGEKVFLECVQDMDHENMFWYRQDPGLGLRLIYFSYDVKMKEKGDIPEGYSVSREKKERFSLILESASTNQTSMYLCASSLSLAGYNEQFFGPGTRLTVL.

This clone was seen more than once but under ten times. The genes are TRBV29-1 and TRBJ1-2; 8 bases are shared with TRBD1. Germline values: CDR1 SQVTM, CDR2 ANQGSEA. V dropped 2 bases and J dropped 4; count of bases not matched to a gene: 6. The CDR3 runs 14 residues. In nucleotides, the CDR3 is TGCAGCGTTGAACCCCCGGGACAGGTCTATGGCTACACCTTC. Its protein is CSVEPPGQVYGYTF.

The sample holds one count of this clone. The chain combines TRBV5-4 with TRBJ2-2; 10 bases match TRBD1. The length of the CDR3 is 15 residues. V shed 3 bases and J 6 bases; nucleotides not matched to a gene: 5. Looked up from germline, CDR1 is SGHNT and CDR2 is YYREEE (reference sequence). As DNA, the CDR3 is TGTGCCAGCAGCTCCGGGACAGGGGTCGCCGGGGAGCTGTTTTTT. This codes for CASSSGTGVAGELFF.

V gene TRBV11-2 combines with J gene TRBJ2-7; the D gene is possibly TRBD2 (6 bases). Trimming removed 1 base from V and 5 bases from J, with 18 bases in between. CDR3 length: 16 residues. Looked up from germline, CDR1 is SGHAT and CDR2 is FQNNGV. CDR3 sequence (DNA): TGTGCCAGCAGCTTAGTGGGGGGACTGACGGGCGACGAGCAGTACTTC. It encodes CASSLVGGLTGDEQYF.

The chain couples TRBV28 to TRBJ2-1, with D maybe TRBD2 (6 bases). In germline, CDR1 is MDHEN, CDR2 SYDVKM. V dropped 3 bases and J dropped 2 bases, with 14 bases sitting between them. The length of the CDR3 is 16 residues. The DNA for the CDR3 is TGTGCCAGCAGTTTTGCGGGAACAATCACCTACAATGAGCAGTTCTTC. It yields the protein CASSFAGTITYNEQFF.

The rearrangement uses TRBV9 and TRBJ1-2; 8 bases map to TRBD1. From germline, CDR1 is SGDLS and CDR2 YYNGEE. V gave up 4 bases and J gave up 3 bases; unmatched junction bases: 11. This CDR3 is 16 amino acids long. CDR3 amino acids: CASSSNYGTGHYGYTF. In nucleotides, the CDR3 is TGTGCCAGCAGCTCTAATTACGGGACAGGCCACTATGGCTACACCTTC.

The chain joins TRBV29-1 to TRBJ2-5, with a tentative D call TRBD1 (6 bases). V was trimmed by 7 bases and J by 5 bases, leaving 17 bases between them. Germline-derived CDR1 and CDR2 are SQVTM and ANQGSEA. The CDR3 consists of 13 residues. The CDR3: CSAVTGTRETQYF. The CDR3 region has the DNA TGCAGCGCAGTAACAGGGACGAGGGAGACCCAGTACTTC.

As regards this clone: One end of the junction fails to match germline, which may point to a read error. This chain joins TRBV7-9 and TRBJ2-7; D gene unclear. Germline V gene lookup returns CDR1 SEHNR and CDR2 FQNEAQ (reference sequence). The CDR3 spans 12 residues. CDR3 in amino acids: CSSSVEWSEQYF. CDR3 coding DNA: TGTTCCAGCAGCGTTGAATGGAGTGAGCAGTACTTC.

This chain joins TRBV19 and TRBJ2-1; 13 nucleotides line up with TRBD2. The germline gives CDR1 LNHDA, CDR2 SQIVND (reference sequence). V dropped 5 bases and J dropped 3; count of bases not matched to a gene: 4. This CDR3 is 16 amino acids long. CDR3 in amino acids: CASSLGLAGVYNEQFF. The CDR3 nucleotides are TGTGCCAGTAGTTTAGGACTAGCGGGAGTCTACAATGAGCAGTTCTTC.

The rearrangement joins TRBV30 to TRBJ1-5; D remains ambiguous. This CDR3 is built from 13 residues. V lost 2 bases and J lost 2, with 7 bases in between. Germline CDR1 and CDR2: GTSNPN and SVGIG (reference sequence). CDR3 DNA sequence: TGTGCCTGGAGTTACGGGGGCAATCAGCCCCAGCATTTT. Translating it yields CAWSYGGNQPQHF.

This clone was observed a few times. This chain uses TRBV29-1 with TRBJ2-1; 8 bases line up with TRBD2. This CDR3 comprises 14 residues. Looked up from germline, CDR1 is SQVTM and CDR2 is ANQGSEA. Germline trimming cut 7 bases from V and 6 bases from J; bases unmatched to any gene: 11. CDR3 nucleotides: TGCAGCGCGGGAGGGGTGGGACGTCGCAATGAGCAGTTCTTC. Translation: CSAGGVGRRNEQFF.

This clone was observed a single time. The chain employs TRBV11-2 and TRBJ2-3; D gene ambiguous. CDR1 and CDR2 from the germline V gene are SGHAT and FQNNGV. Trimming pared 1 base from V and 0 bases from J, leaving 11 bases between. CDR3 length: 16 residues. This chain's CDR3 is CASSLGLRSSTDTQYF. CDR3 nucleotides: TGTGCCAGCAGCTTAGGACTTAGGTCTAGCACAGATACGCAGTATTTT.

This clone showed up just once. This chain joins TRBV7-2 and TRBJ2-1; D gene unclear. Trimming removed 6 bases at V and 6 bases at J, with 6 bases between. The CDR3 runs 11 residues. The germline V gene encodes CDR1 SGHTA and CDR2 FQGNSA. The chain's CDR3 is CASRKLNEQFF. The CDR3, as DNA: TGTGCCAGCAGGAAGCTCAATGAGCAGTTCTTC.

The chain has TRBV7-9 and TRBJ2-7, with D possibly TRBD1 on 6 matching bases. Germline CDR1 is SEHNR and CDR2 is FQNEAQ (reference sequence). The CDR3 has 12 amino acids. V was trimmed by 4 bases and J by 3 bases, leaving 7 bases between them. CDR3 loop: CASSWDNYEQYF. The CDR3 DNA reads as TGTGCCAGCAGCTGGGACAACTACGAGCAGTACTTC.

This clone was recorded only once. J is TRBJ2-3 and V is TRBV6-1, with 9 positions matching TRBD2. V shed 3 bases, J shed 4 bases, and the junction held 8 bases outside the gene matches. Germline V gene data show CDR1 as MNHNS and CDR2 as SASEGT. CDR3 length equals 16 residues. The CDR3 protein is CASSEGGGARADTQYF. Here the CDR3 DNA reads TGTGCCAGCAGTGAGGGCGGGGGGGCTCGGGCAGATACGCAGTATTTT.

The chain combines TRBV5-4 with TRBJ1-1; possibly TRBD1 for D (5 bases). Trimming left V 1 base short and J 6 bases short, with 22 bases between. The CDR3 totals 17 residues. Germline V gives CDR1 SGHNT, CDR2 YYREEE (reference sequence). The CDR3 nucleotides read TGTGCCAGCAGCTTGAATCAGGGCGGGGGAAGTGTCGCTGAAGCTTTCTTT. Protein sequence: CASSLNQGGGSVAEAFF.